This TCR beta chain was captured by sequencing in a study of shared clonotypes between healthy human individuals. Study-wide context: Donors were a couple of women and a few men aged 18 to 49. Regarding the study as a whole: Across subsets, estimated richness was generally greater for naive than for memory populations.

The length of the CDR3 is 14 residues. Germline V CDR1 and CDR2: KGHSH, LQKENI. V lost 1 base and J 7 bases, leaving 13 bases between the germline ends. This clone was picked up one time. Its antigen is still unknown. Generated by immunoSEQ multiplex PCR, the TCRdb table keeps only in-frame clones and is missing some. The sample lists 2 million to 2.5 million clones; approximately 93% were seen once. The material sequenced was naive CD4+ T cells from PBMCs. Subset in this sample: CD45RA+ positively selected. This TCR was sampled from a man in his late teens or twenties in good health. Some clones in this sample may be carry-over from other donors' samples. This rearrangement joins TRBV18 to TRBJ2-5; no clear D gene. The CDR3 DNA reads TGTGCCAGCTCACCACGGGATAGTTCGACGACCCAGTACTTC. This codes for CASSPRDSSTTQYF.